This record concerns one T cell receptor beta chain sequence. Its antigen specificity is not known. No base qualities exist here, and no much larger clone lies one base off it. The sample belongs to a study of CD8 T cells in ankylosing spondylitis (dated by TCRdb to the late 2010s). With regard to the full study: The study set out to find disease-linked TCR variants by profiling T cell receptor beta repertoires in ankylosing spondylitis patients and healthy donors. Samples of peripheral blood were taken, and for ankylosing spondylitis patients, synovial fluid was collected as well. In total, the full study cohort was made up of about 110 healthy donors and 25 to 30 ankylosing spondylitis patients. General conclusions and limits of the study: Significant enrichment of the disease-linked clones was reported in matched synovial fluid samples from ankylosing spondylitis patients. Some of the motif variants had been reported before in the synovial fluid and blood of reactive arthritis patients, a finding that suggests common disease-initiation mechanisms. A CD8+ phenotype was shown by the disease-linked clones, which were found at relatively low frequencies in peripheral blood. Blood from ankylosing spondylitis patients appeared to be characterized by a TCR beta motif composed of eight highly homologous amino acid variants.

Instrument on record: Illumina HiSeq 2500. Quantitative 5'-RACE with molecular barcodes was the method used to prepare the TCR beta libraries. Processing in the source paper ran as follows. A new computational method, built on a probabilistic model of VDJ rearrangement, was used to identify disease-linked TCR variants. TCRdb took the public reads, trimmed them with fastp at Q25, ran MiXCR for clone calling and kept in-frame beta chains. Every distinct CDR3 protein forms one entry, paired with its most common genes and DNA. The V and J calls, along with clone size, are taken from TCRdb and not from the paper's own processing. This sample has over 150,000 distinct CDR3 sequences in its table, and 15% to 20% of those were observed once. 4.3% of the sample is held by the ten biggest clonotypes. Reading from cysteine to phenylalanine, the CDR3 counts 15 amino acids. The only DNA kept is the CDR3, 45 bases in frame from the first base. V is shortened by 8 bases, J by 0 bases, and the region joining them spans 15 bases. CDR1 is given as MNHEY and CDR2 as SMNVEV, both from the germline V gene (reference sequence).

The sequenced sample was blood, either unsorted or a sorted T cell fraction (not recorded which). The rearranged segments are TRBV27 and TRBJ2-3; the D match is possibly TRBD1 or TRBD2, with 5 bases aligned in each. This TCR came from a male donor under 30 with ankylosing spondylitis or in good health (not recorded which). Donor details come from another sample of the same person, matched by shared clones. The CDR3 reads CASCDRGGSTDTQYF. The DNA sequence follows: TGTGCCAGCTGTGATCGGGGCGGGAGCACAGATACGCAGTATTTT.